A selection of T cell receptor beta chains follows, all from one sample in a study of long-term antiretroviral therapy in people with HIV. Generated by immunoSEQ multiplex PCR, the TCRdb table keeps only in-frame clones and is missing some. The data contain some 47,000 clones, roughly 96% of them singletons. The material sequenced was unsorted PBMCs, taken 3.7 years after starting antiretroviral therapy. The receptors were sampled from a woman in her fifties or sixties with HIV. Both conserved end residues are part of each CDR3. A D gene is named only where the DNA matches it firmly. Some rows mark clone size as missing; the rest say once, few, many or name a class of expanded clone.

CDR3nt: TGCGCCAGCAGTGCGCGTACAGGAGCTGGAAACACCATATATTTT
CDR3aa: CASSARTGAGNTIYF
d_gene: -
j_gene: TRBJ1-3
abundance: -
v_gene: TRBV10-1

CDR3nt: TGTGCCAGTAGTATAGGGGGAAGAGCGCAGCCCCAGCATTTT
CDR3aa: CASSIGGRAQPQHF
d_gene: -
j_gene: TRBJ1-5
abundance: -
v_gene: TRBV19

CDR3nt: TGTGCCAGCAGTGTATCCGGCCGGCCGGAGACCCAGTACTTC
CDR3aa: CASSVSGRPETQYF
d_gene: -
j_gene: TRBJ2-5
abundance: -
v_gene: TRBV2

CDR3nt: TGTGCCAGCACGAACCGGGACAGGGTTGAAAAACTGTTTTTT
CDR3aa: CASTNRDRVEKLFF
d_gene: TRBD1
j_gene: TRBJ1-4
abundance: -
v_gene: TRBV7-2

CDR3nt: TGTGCCAGCAGCTTCACTAGCGGCGGCAATGAGCAGTTCTTC
CDR3aa: CASSFTSGGNEQFF
d_gene: TRBD2
j_gene: TRBJ2-1
abundance: -
v_gene: TRBV11-2

CDR3nt: TGTGCCAGCAGTTCTCAGCAGGGAGACAATTCACCCCTCCACTTT
CDR3aa: CASSSQQGDNSPLHF
d_gene: -
j_gene: TRBJ1-6
abundance: -
v_gene: TRBV27

CDR3nt: TGCGCCAGCAGCCACGTAAAGGGGCGACAAGACGGCACAGATACGCAGTATTTT
CDR3aa: CASSHVKGRQDGTDTQYF
d_gene: -
j_gene: TRBJ2-3
abundance: -
v_gene: TRBV4-3

CDR3nt: TGTGCCTTCGAACCGGCGGCTCCCGGGGAGCTGTTTTTT
CDR3aa: CAFEPAAPGELFF
d_gene: -
j_gene: TRBJ2-2
abundance: -
v_gene: TRBV7-8

CDR3nt: TGTGCCAGCAGCCCACCCGTGAGTGGGGAAAAACTGTTTTTT
CDR3aa: CASSPPVSGEKLFF
d_gene: -
j_gene: TRBJ1-4
abundance: once
v_gene: TRBV7-2

CDR3nt: TGTGCCAGCAGCTCTACTAGGGAGCAGTTCTTC
CDR3aa: CASSSTREQFF
d_gene: -
j_gene: TRBJ2-1
abundance: -
v_gene: TRBV5-6

CDR3nt: TGTGCCAGTAGTATCACTCCGTCATCGAACACTGAAGCTTTCTTT
CDR3aa: CASSITPSSNTEAFF
d_gene: -
j_gene: TRBJ1-1
abundance: -
v_gene: TRBV19

CDR3nt: TGTGCCATCAGTGAGTCTACAGGGGCCTACGAGCAGTACTTC
CDR3aa: CAISESTGAYEQYF
d_gene: TRBD1
j_gene: TRBJ2-7
abundance: -
v_gene: TRBV10-3

CDR3nt: TGTGCTAGTGGTTTGCCGGAGGGGGCCCCGTACAATGAGCAGTTCTTC
CDR3aa: CASGLPEGAPYNEQFF
d_gene: -
j_gene: TRBJ2-1
abundance: -
v_gene: TRBV12-5

CDR3nt: TGCGCCAGCAGCTTGGGAGCCAACTACGAGCAGTACTTC
CDR3aa: CASSLGANYEQYF
d_gene: -
j_gene: TRBJ2-7
abundance: -
v_gene: TRBV5-1

CDR3nt: TGTGCCAGCAGTGAATTGGTCGACTACAATGAGCAGTTCTTC
CDR3aa: CASSELVDYNEQFF
d_gene: -
j_gene: TRBJ2-1
abundance: -
v_gene: TRBV2

CDR3nt: TGTGCCAGCAGCTTGAACACTGAAGCTTTCTTT
CDR3aa: CASSLNTEAFF
d_gene: -
j_gene: TRBJ1-1
abundance: -
v_gene: TRBV5-8

CDR3nt: TGTGCCAGCAGCCTCCCAGGAGAGGGTCACTATGGCTACACCTTC
CDR3aa: CASSLPGEGHYGYTF
d_gene: -
j_gene: TRBJ1-2
abundance: -
v_gene: TRBV4-2

CDR3nt: TGTGCCAGCAGTAAGGGACAACTCAGTTACACCTTC
CDR3aa: CASSKGQLSYTF
d_gene: -
j_gene: TRBJ1-2
abundance: -
v_gene: TRBV6-1

CDR3nt: TGTGCCAGCAGTTTCCGGGCAGGGGGAGAGCAGTACTTC
CDR3aa: CASSFRAGGEQYF
d_gene: TRBD1
j_gene: TRBJ2-7
abundance: -
v_gene: TRBV27

CDR3nt: TGTGCCAGCAGCCACAGGGGGAGTTTTAACTATGGCTACACCTTC
CDR3aa: CASSHRGSFNYGYTF
d_gene: TRBD1
j_gene: TRBJ1-2
abundance: -
v_gene: TRBV13

CDR3nt: TGCAGCGTGGAAGGTCTTCAGGGAGAGACCCAGTACTTC
CDR3aa: CSVEGLQGETQYF
d_gene: -
j_gene: TRBJ2-5
abundance: -
v_gene: TRBV29-1

CDR3nt: TGTGCCAGCATCCAAGAGTGGACAAACCATGAGCAGTTCTTC
CDR3aa: CASIQEWTNHEQFF
d_gene: -
j_gene: TRBJ2-1
abundance: -
v_gene: TRBV2

CDR3nt: TGTGCCAGCAGCCGTAGGACAGAGAACTTACGCTCTGGGGCCAACGTCCTGACTTTC
CDR3aa: CASSRRTENLRSGANVLTF
d_gene: -
j_gene: TRBJ2-6
abundance: -
v_gene: TRBV5-6

CDR3nt: TGTGCCAGCAGCCTCTCCGGGAATTCACCCCTCCACTTT
CDR3aa: CASSLSGNSPLHF
d_gene: -
j_gene: TRBJ1-6
abundance: -
v_gene: TRBV4-2

CDR3nt: TGTGCCAGCAGCCTACAGGGGGCAAACACTGAAGCTTTCTTT
CDR3aa: CASSLQGANTEAFF
d_gene: TRBD1
j_gene: TRBJ1-1
abundance: -
v_gene: TRBV6-1

CDR3nt: TGTGCCAGTAGTATAGAACAGGGTGTCAGGAGCAATCAGCCCCAGCATTTT
CDR3aa: CASSIEQGVRSNQPQHF
d_gene: -
j_gene: TRBJ1-5
abundance: once
v_gene: TRBV19

CDR3nt: TGTGCCAGCAGCTTAAGGATAACCTCCTACGAGCAGTACTTC
CDR3aa: CASSLRITSYEQYF
d_gene: -
j_gene: TRBJ2-7
abundance: -
v_gene: TRBV7-8

CDR3nt: TGCGCCAGCAGCCAAGATTCAGTTGGAGGGGGCCGGGAGACCCAGTACTTC
CDR3aa: CASSQDSVGGGRETQYF
d_gene: -
j_gene: TRBJ2-5
abundance: -
v_gene: TRBV4-3

CDR3nt: TGCGCCAGCAGCTTGATGGGGCCAGTCGGGCCTAGCTCCTACGAGCAGTACTTC
CDR3aa: CASSLMGPVGPSSYEQYF
d_gene: -
j_gene: TRBJ2-7
abundance: -
v_gene: TRBV5-1

CDR3nt: TGTGCCAGCACGGGGGGCGGCCAGCCCCAGCATTTT
CDR3aa: CASTGGGQPQHF
d_gene: -
j_gene: TRBJ1-5
abundance: -
v_gene: TRBV2

CDR3nt: TGTGCCAGCAGCGTACGGCCCCTTAACACAGATACGCAGTATTTT
CDR3aa: CASSVRPLNTDTQYF
d_gene: -
j_gene: TRBJ2-3
abundance: once
v_gene: TRBV9

CDR3nt: TGTGCCAGCAGTTTGATAGCGAGAGAGCAGTACTTC
CDR3aa: CASSLIAREQYF
d_gene: -
j_gene: TRBJ2-7
abundance: -
v_gene: TRBV6-6

CDR3nt: TGCGCCAGCAGCTTGGCCAGGGCAGGGGGGGCCTCCTACGAGCAGTACTTC
CDR3aa: CASSLARAGGASYEQYF
d_gene: -
j_gene: TRBJ2-7
abundance: -
v_gene: TRBV5-1

CDR3nt: TGTGCCTGGAGTCGGGACCCATATAATTCACCCCTCCACTTT
CDR3aa: CAWSRDPYNSPLHF
d_gene: -
j_gene: TRBJ1-6
abundance: -
v_gene: TRBV30

CDR3nt: TGTGCCAGCAGGTCGGACAGTTTACAGCAGTACTTC
CDR3aa: CASRSDSLQQYF
d_gene: -
j_gene: TRBJ2-7
abundance: -
v_gene: TRBV6-5

CDR3nt: TGTGCCAGCAAAGGGTACAATGAGCAGTTCTTC
CDR3aa: CASKGYNEQFF
d_gene: -
j_gene: TRBJ2-1
abundance: -
v_gene: TRBV2

CDR3nt: TGTGCCAGTAGCTTCCCGACAGGGTTGAACACCGGGGAGCTGTTTTTT
CDR3aa: CASSFPTGLNTGELFF
d_gene: TRBD1
j_gene: TRBJ2-2
abundance: -
v_gene: TRBV19

CDR3nt: TGTGCCAGTTCGGGACAGGGGAATGTGAGGGAGCTGTTTTTT
CDR3aa: CASSGQGNVRELFF
d_gene: TRBD1
j_gene: TRBJ2-2
abundance: -
v_gene: TRBV9

CDR3nt: TGTGCCAGCAGCCAAGATCTGGGCCCCCAGAGCGGGGAGCTGTTTTTT
CDR3aa: CASSQDLGPQSGELFF
d_gene: -
j_gene: TRBJ2-2
abundance: once
v_gene: TRBV4-2

CDR3nt: TGTGCCAGCAGCGCCAGGACAGGGTATGGCTACACCTTC
CDR3aa: CASSARTGYGYTF
d_gene: TRBD1
j_gene: TRBJ1-2
abundance: -
v_gene: TRBV9

CDR3nt: TGTGCCAGTAGGCTTCACGTCGACAGCTCCTACGAGCAGTACTTC
CDR3aa: CASRLHVDSSYEQYF
d_gene: -
j_gene: TRBJ2-7
abundance: -
v_gene: TRBV19

CDR3nt: TGTGCCAGCAGCGCCCGGACAGGGGGGGGTCTCGAGCAGTACTTC
CDR3aa: CASSARTGGGLEQYF
d_gene: -
j_gene: TRBJ2-7
abundance: -
v_gene: TRBV21-1

CDR3nt: TGTGCCACCAGCAGAGTGGGGTCGAATCAGCCCCAGCATTTT
CDR3aa: CATSRVGSNQPQHF
d_gene: -
j_gene: TRBJ1-5
abundance: once
v_gene: TRBV15

CDR3nt: TGTGCCAGCAGCTTGGAACTAGCGGGGGCCCAAGAGACCCAGTACTTC
CDR3aa: CASSLELAGAQETQYF
d_gene: TRBD2
j_gene: TRBJ2-5
abundance: -
v_gene: TRBV5-5

CDR3nt: TGTGCCAGCAGCTTAGTGCTAGCGGGGAACAATGAGCAGTTCTTC
CDR3aa: CASSLVLAGNNEQFF
d_gene: TRBD2
j_gene: TRBJ2-1
abundance: -
v_gene: TRBV13

CDR3nt: TGTGCCAGCAGCACCCGGCCGGGACAGGGTTTGTTCGTCATTAATTCACCCCTCCACTTT
CDR3aa: CASSTRPGQGLFVINSPLHF
d_gene: TRBD1
j_gene: TRBJ1-6
abundance: -
v_gene: TRBV5-8

CDR3nt: TGTGCCAGCAGTTCCCCGACAGGGGAAAGCACAGATACGCAGTATTTT
CDR3aa: CASSSPTGESTDTQYF
d_gene: TRBD1
j_gene: TRBJ2-3
abundance: -
v_gene: TRBV6-5

CDR3nt: TGTGCCAGCAGCTACTTGGGGACAAATACTGGAAACACCATATATTTT
CDR3aa: CASSYLGTNTGNTIYF
d_gene: -
j_gene: TRBJ1-3
abundance: -
v_gene: TRBV7-2

CDR3nt: TGTGCCATTTTCGGGGGGGAAGACAATGAGCAGTTCTTC
CDR3aa: CAIFGGEDNEQFF
d_gene: TRBD2
j_gene: TRBJ2-1
abundance: -
v_gene: TRBV7-9

CDR3nt: TGTGCCAGTGGACTAGCGGGGACGCAAGAGACCCAGTACTTC
CDR3aa: CASGLAGTQETQYF
d_gene: TRBD2
j_gene: TRBJ2-5
abundance: -
v_gene: TRBV19

CDR3nt: TGCGCCAGCAGCGTGCTACAGGGGAACACTGAAGCTTTCTTT
CDR3aa: CASSVLQGNTEAFF
d_gene: -
j_gene: TRBJ1-1
abundance: -
v_gene: TRBV5-1

CDR3nt: TGTGCCAGCAGCTTACCCCCCGACTACAGGGGGAGTAGGAGGCAGTACTTC
CDR3aa: CASSLPPDYRGSRRQYF
d_gene: TRBD1
j_gene: TRBJ2-4
abundance: -
v_gene: TRBV7-2

CDR3nt: TGTGCCAGCAGTGAAATGTCAGGGGTTAGGACCGGGGAGCTGTTTTTT
CDR3aa: CASSEMSGVRTGELFF
d_gene: -
j_gene: TRBJ2-2
abundance: -
v_gene: TRBV2

CDR3nt: TGTGCCAGCAGTGCGATCAGGGTCAGTGAAAAACTGTTTTTT
CDR3aa: CASSAIRVSEKLFF
d_gene: -
j_gene: TRBJ1-4
abundance: -
v_gene: TRBV2

CDR3nt: TGTGCCAGCAGCTGGGGGACAGACTCTGGAAACACCATATATTTT
CDR3aa: CASSWGTDSGNTIYF
d_gene: TRBD1
j_gene: TRBJ1-3
abundance: -
v_gene: TRBV7-9

CDR3nt: TGTGCCAGCAGCTTAACGGCTGGCTATGGCTACACCTTC
CDR3aa: CASSLTAGYGYTF
d_gene: -
j_gene: TRBJ1-2
abundance: -
v_gene: TRBV7-3

CDR3nt: TGTGCCAGCAGCACCGAGAGGGGGGGGGCCGGGGAGCTGTTTTTT
CDR3aa: CASSTERGGAGELFF
d_gene: -
j_gene: TRBJ2-2
abundance: -
v_gene: TRBV9